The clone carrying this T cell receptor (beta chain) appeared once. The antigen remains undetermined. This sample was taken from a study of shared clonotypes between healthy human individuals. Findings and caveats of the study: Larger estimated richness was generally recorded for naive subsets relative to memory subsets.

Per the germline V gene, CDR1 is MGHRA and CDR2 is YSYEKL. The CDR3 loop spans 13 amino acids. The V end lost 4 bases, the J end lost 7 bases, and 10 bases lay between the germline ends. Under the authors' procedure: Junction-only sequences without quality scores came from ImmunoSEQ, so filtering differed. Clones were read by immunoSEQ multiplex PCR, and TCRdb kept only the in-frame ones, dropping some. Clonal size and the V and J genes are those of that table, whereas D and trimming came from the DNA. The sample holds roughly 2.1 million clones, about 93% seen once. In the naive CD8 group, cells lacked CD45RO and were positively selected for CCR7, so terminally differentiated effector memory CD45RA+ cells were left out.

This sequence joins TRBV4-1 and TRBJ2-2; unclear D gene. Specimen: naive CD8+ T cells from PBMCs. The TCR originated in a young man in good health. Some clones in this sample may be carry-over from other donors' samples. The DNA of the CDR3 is TGCGCCAGCAGCCTCCCTAGGGACGGGGAGCTGTTTTTT. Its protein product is CASSLPRDGELFF.